Shown below are 26 T cell receptor beta chains from a single sample sequenced in a study of blood T cell repertoires in COVID-19. Assay: immunoSEQ multiplex PCR; the TCRdb copy retains only in-frame clones and omits some. The sample has 200,000 to 300,000 clones, around 92% seen once. The material sequenced was peripheral blood. The source is a person in their late teens or twenties with COVID-19, enrolled during active disease.

This clone was seen more than once but under ten times. This same CDR3 is encoded by further DNA sequences in the sample. This chain links TRBV18 with TRBJ1-6; the match to TRBD1 covers 7 bases. The CDR3 is 13 residues long. Germline loops: CDR1 KGHSH, CDR2 LQKENI. V was pared by 3 bases and J by 7 bases, with 0 bases of the junction left unmatched. CDR3 bases: TGTGCCAGCTCACCGGGACAGAATTCACCCCTCCACTTT. As protein: CASSPGQNSPLHF.

This clone appeared a single time. V is TRBV4-1 and J is TRBJ1-2, with 9 positions matching TRBD1. V shed 4 bases and J 5 bases; nucleotides not matched to a gene: 11. Looked up from germline, CDR1 is MGHRA and CDR2 is YSYEKL. CDR3 size: 16 residues. The DNA for the CDR3 is TGCGCCAGCAGCCTTACGATCGGGACAGGGATATATGGCTACACCTTC. Residues: CASSLTIGTGIYGYTF.

The chain carries TRBV6-2 or TRBV6-3 and TRBJ1-2; 7 nucleotides line up with TRBD1. V was pared by 0 bases and J by 4 bases, with 5 bases of the junction left unmatched. The CDR3 has 15 residues. The V gene's germline CDR1 is MNHEY and CDR2 SVGEGT. The CDR3 region has the DNA TGTGCCAGCAGTTACTCCTGGGACAGCCCCTATGGCTACACCTTC. Its protein product is CASSYSWDSPYGYTF.

V is TRBV10-3 and J is TRBJ1-1; possibly TRBD1 for D (6 bases). Trimming cost V 8 bases and J 0 bases, with 13 bases left between them. The CDR3 contains 14 residues. In germline, CDR1 is ENHRY, CDR2 SYGVKD. The DNA for the CDR3 is TGTGCCATCCAGGACAGTTTCATGAACACTGAAGCTTTCTTT. Amino acids: CAIQDSFMNTEAFF.

This chain uses TRBV28 with TRBJ1-4; D is unresolved. The CDR3 consists of 16 residues. With 5 bases removed from V and 4 bases from J, the gap between germline ends came to 17 bases. Germline CDR1 MDHEN, CDR2 SYDVKM. For the CDR3, the DNA is TGTGCCAGCAGTATAATTCCCATGGCACGTAATGAAAAACTGTTTTTT. Amino acids: CASSIIPMARNEKLFF.

V and J are TRBV10-3 and TRBJ1-1, with a possible D match to TRBD1 (5 bases). The CDR3 has 12 residues. V was shortened by 8 bases and J by 9 bases, with 16 bases between the two germline ends. The germline V gene has CDR1 ENHRY and CDR2 SYGVKD. CDR3 DNA sequence: TGTGCCATCGGGGCAGGAGGGGACCAAGCTTTCTTT. Residues: CAIGAGGDQAFF.

This clone was found once. The V gene is TRBV6-1, the J gene TRBJ2-1; 9 bases agree with TRBD2. Germline values: CDR1 MNHNS, CDR2 SASEGT. This CDR3 is built from 15 residues. J gave up 3 bases and V 3 bases, and 3 bases lay outside the gene matches. The CDR3 DNA sequence: TGTGCCAGCAGTGATGCTAGCGGGGTCTACAATGAGCAGTTCTTC. This codes for CASSDASGVYNEQFF.

This clone was observed a few times. The chain recombines TRBV6-1 with TRBJ2-2; 12 nucleotides agree with TRBD2. This CDR3 spans 15 amino acids. V gave up 2 bases and J gave up 6 bases; unmatched junction bases: 1. Germline CDR1 MNHNS, CDR2 SASEGT. The CDR3 nucleotides are TGTGCCAGCAGTGAACTAGCGGGAGGGCCCGGGGAGCTGTTTTTT. As protein: CASSELAGGPGELFF.

This clone was counted a few times. The chain combines TRBV2 with TRBJ1-2; D possibly corresponds to TRBD1 (5 bases). CDR1 is SNHLY, CDR2 FYNNEI, per germline. This CDR3 has 14 residues. V gave up 5 bases and J gave up 5 bases, with 15 bases separating them. The CDR3 reads CASSQDTAFYGYTF. DNA for the CDR3: TGTGCCAGCAGTCAGGACACCGCCTTTTATGGCTACACCTTC.

The V call is TRBV4-2, the J call TRBJ2-7; TRBD1 agrees at 7 bases. Losses at the gene ends were 2 bases for V and 0 bases for J; bases not matched to a gene: 7. The CDR3 extends over 16 amino acids. CDR1 LGHNA and CDR2 YNFKEQ come from the germline V gene. The CDR3 DNA sequence: TGTGCCAGCAGCCAAACGACAGGGCTTAGCTCCTACGAGCAGTACTTC. Protein: CASSQTTGLSSYEQYF.

The rearrangement uses TRBV27 and TRBJ1-2; tentative D call: TRBD1 (5 bases). The CDR3 consists of 13 residues. V was trimmed by 4 bases and J by 7 bases, leaving 13 bases between them. Germline CDR1 reads MNHEY; CDR2 reads SMNVEV (reference sequence). CDR3: CASSYGRGGGYTF. Written as DNA, the CDR3 is TGTGCCAGCAGTTATGGGAGGGGAGGTGGCTACACCTTC.

The gene calls are TRBV3-1 (or the pseudogene TRBV3-2) and TRBJ2-1, with TRBD2 matching over 7 bases. The CDR3 consists of 17 residues. Germline CDR1 and CDR2: LGHDT and YNNKEL (reference sequence). V shed 4 bases and J 1 base; nucleotides not matched to a gene: 10. CDR3 DNA: TGTGCCAGCAGCCCGCAATCCAGCGGGAATTCCTACAATGAGCAGTTCTTC. Residues: CASSPQSSGNSYNEQFF.

This chain links TRBV9 with TRBJ2-5; tentative D call: TRBD1 (5 bases). V gave up 0 bases and J gave up 1 base, with 10 bases separating them. This CDR3 is 15 amino acids long. Germline values: CDR1 SGDLS, CDR2 YYNGEE. The CDR3 DNA follows: TGTGCCAGCAGCGTAGATTGGGGCCCCCAAGAGACCCAGTACTTC. Translated, it gives CASSVDWGPQETQYF.

V usage is TRBV24-1 and J usage is TRBJ2-5; 7 bases agree with TRBD1. V was pared by 2 bases and J by 1 base, with 9 bases of the junction left unmatched. Germline V CDR1 and CDR2: KGHDR, SFDVKD. The CDR3 has 17 residues. The CDR3 coding sequence is TGTGCCACCAGTGATTCAAGGGGGACAGAATTCCAAGAGACCCAGTACTTC. Its translation: CATSDSRGTEFQETQYF.

This rearrangement joins TRBV10-3 to TRBJ2-3; 14 positions agree with TRBD2. V was clipped by 5 bases and J by 1 base; unmatched bases: 5. The germline gives CDR1 ENHRY, CDR2 SYGVKD. There are 17 residues in the CDR3. The CDR3 spells CAISPGTSGSGTDTQYF. In DNA form, the CDR3 reads TGTGCCATCAGTCCCGGGACTAGCGGGAGCGGCACAGATACGCAGTATTTT.

The chain carries TRBV3-1 (or the pseudogene TRBV3-2) and TRBJ1-2, with 12 bases aligning to TRBD1. Trimming removed 2 bases from V and 0 bases from J; junction bases left unmatched: 10. The CDR3 is 19 residues long. Germline V gene sequence: CDR1 LGHDT, CDR2 YNNKEL (reference sequence). The CDR3 DNA sequence: TGTGCCAGCAGCCAACCTGGGACAGGGGGCGCGATGACTAACTATGGCTACACCTTC. Encoded protein: CASSQPGTGGAMTNYGYTF.

V usage is TRBV7-2 and J usage is TRBJ2-7; 11 bases are a match to TRBD2. Trimming removed 5 bases from V and 3 bases from J; junction bases left unmatched: 9. CDR1 is SGHTA and CDR2 is FQGNSA in the germline V gene. The CDR3 extends over 16 amino acids. CDR3: CASSGRGLAAVYEQYF. The CDR3 DNA is TGTGCCAGCAGCGGACGGGGACTAGCGGCTGTCTACGAGCAGTACTTC.

The J gene is TRBJ2-1, the V gene TRBV5-6; a weak D match, TRBD1 (5 bases). CDR1 is SGHDT and CDR2 is YYEEEE in the germline V gene. The CDR3 runs to 15 residues. Trimming shortened V by 0 bases and J by 2 bases, and 9 bases separated the two germline ends. DNA of the CDR3: TGTGCCAGCAGCTTGGGGGCCAGGGCCTACAATGAGCAGTTCTTC. Translation: CASSLGARAYNEQFF.

V usage is TRBV7-9 and J usage is TRBJ2-1, with TRBD2 matching over 11 bases. CDR3 size: 19 residues. The V gene's germline CDR1 is SEHNR and CDR2 FQNEAQ (reference sequence). Unmatched junction bases numbered 9, after V lost 2 bases and J lost 0 bases. CDR3 nucleotides: TGTGCCAGCAGCTTAACACCGGGACTAGCGGTTATCTCCTACAATGAGCAGTTCTTC. Its translation is CASSLTPGLAVISYNEQFF. The variable domain in full, completed from reference TRBV7-9 and TRBJ2-1, reads DTGVSQNPRHKITKRGQNVTFRCDPISEHNRLYWYRQTLGQGPEFLTYFQNEAQLEKSRLLSDRFSAERPKGSFSTLEIQRTEQGDSAMYLCASSLTPGLAVISYNEQFFGPGTRLTVL.

The rearrangement links TRBV19 to TRBJ2-1; 7 positions agree with TRBD2. V was clipped by 4 bases and J by 4 bases; unmatched bases: 4. This CDR3 has 14 amino acids. Germline V gene sequence: CDR1 LNHDA, CDR2 SQIVND (reference sequence). CDR3 sequence reads: CASSRPGGYNEQFF. The DNA of the CDR3 is TGTGCCAGTAGTAGGCCGGGAGGATACAATGAGCAGTTCTTC.

This clone was observed a single time. The rearrangement joins TRBV9 to TRBJ1-6, with D unresolved. This CDR3 has 16 residues. V lost 0 bases, J lost 2 bases, and 9 bases lay in between. CDR1 and CDR2 from the germline V gene are SGDLS and YYNGEE. CDR3 sequence reads: CASSVERVPYNSPLHF. As DNA, the CDR3 is TGTGCCAGCAGCGTAGAGAGGGTCCCCTATAATTCACCCCTCCACTTT.

The rearrangement joins TRBV12-5 to TRBJ2-2; 9 bases match TRBD2. V lost 5 bases to trimming and J lost 1 base; unmatched junction nucleotides: 5. Per the germline V gene, CDR1 is LGHNT and CDR2 is FRNRAP. This CDR3 contains 16 residues. This CDR3 reads CASGKNSGGNTGELFF. The DNA for the CDR3 is TGTGCTAGTGGTAAAAATAGCGGGGGGAACACCGGGGAGCTGTTTTTT.

The chain combines TRBV6-1 with TRBJ2-7; perhaps TRBD1 as D (6 bases). This CDR3 is 16 amino acids long. Germline CDR1 and CDR2: MNHNS and SASEGT. V shed 3 bases and J shed 9 bases, with 24 bases lying between them. CDR3 in amino acids: CASSEFRGAAPLGQYF. The CDR3 region has the DNA TGTGCCAGCAGTGAGTTCAGGGGTGCGGCCCCCCTAGGGCAGTACTTC.

This chain uses TRBV10-3 with TRBJ2-7, with D possibly matching TRBD1 (6 bases). V gave up 4 bases and J gave up 4 bases, with 14 bases separating them. The CDR3 is 14 amino acids. Per germline, CDR1 ENHRY and CDR2 SYGVKD. The CDR3 DNA reads TGTGCCATCAGTGTAGGGGGATCAAATTACGAGCAGTACTTC. It encodes CAISVGGSNYEQYF.

This chain joins TRBV10-3 and TRBJ2-2; 14 bases line up with TRBD2. V gave up 0 bases and J gave up 7 bases; unmatched junction bases: 1. The V gene's germline CDR1 is ENHRY and CDR2 SYGVKD. The CDR3 runs to 16 residues. CDR3 loop: CAISESGLAGVGELFF. CDR3 DNA sequence: TGTGCCATCAGTGAGTCGGGACTAGCGGGAGTCGGGGAGCTGTTTTTT.

In this sample, this clone turned up once. The chain has TRBV5-4 and TRBJ2-3; D is possibly TRBD2 (6 bases). The V end lost 2 bases, the J end lost 0 bases, and 10 bases lay between the germline ends. CDR1 and CDR2 (germline): SGHNT, YYREEE (reference sequence). The CDR3 covers 15 residues. As DNA, the CDR3 is TGTGCCAGCAGCTTAGGCGGGATCAGCACAGATACGCAGTATTTT. This gives the protein CASSLGGISTDTQYF.